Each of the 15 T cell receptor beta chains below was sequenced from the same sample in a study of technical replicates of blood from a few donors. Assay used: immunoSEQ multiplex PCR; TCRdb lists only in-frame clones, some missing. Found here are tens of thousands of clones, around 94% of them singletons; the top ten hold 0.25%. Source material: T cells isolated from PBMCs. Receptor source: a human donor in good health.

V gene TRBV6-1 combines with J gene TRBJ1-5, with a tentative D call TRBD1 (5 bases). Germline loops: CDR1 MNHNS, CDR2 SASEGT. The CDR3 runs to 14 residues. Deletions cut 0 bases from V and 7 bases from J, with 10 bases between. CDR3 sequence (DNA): TGTGCCAGCAGTGAAGCGGGGCCCGACCAGCCCCAGCATTTT. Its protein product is CASSEAGPDQPQHF.

CDR3 loop: CASSFPQTGTANYGYTF. The DNA for the CDR3 is TGTGCCAGCAGTTTCCCTCAAACCGGGACAGCGAACTATGGCTACACCTTC. V usage is TRBV28 and J usage is TRBJ1-2; 7 bases fit TRBD1. Germline lookup yields CDR1 MDHEN and CDR2 SYDVKM. This CDR3 region has 17 residues. V gave up 3 bases and J gave up 2 bases; unmatched junction bases: 12.

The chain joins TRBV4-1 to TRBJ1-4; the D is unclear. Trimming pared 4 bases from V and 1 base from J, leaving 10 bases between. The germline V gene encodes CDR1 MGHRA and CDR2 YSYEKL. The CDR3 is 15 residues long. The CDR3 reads CASSLSYGTNEKLFF. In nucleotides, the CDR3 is TGCGCCAGCAGCCTCTCCTATGGAACTAATGAAAAACTGTTTTTT.

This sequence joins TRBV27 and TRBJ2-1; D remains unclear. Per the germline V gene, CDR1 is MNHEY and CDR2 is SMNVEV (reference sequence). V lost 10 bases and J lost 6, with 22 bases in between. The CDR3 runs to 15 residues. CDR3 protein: CAKRWNLERVNEQFF. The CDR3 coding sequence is TGTGCCAAGAGGTGGAATTTGGAGCGAGTCAATGAGCAGTTCTTC.

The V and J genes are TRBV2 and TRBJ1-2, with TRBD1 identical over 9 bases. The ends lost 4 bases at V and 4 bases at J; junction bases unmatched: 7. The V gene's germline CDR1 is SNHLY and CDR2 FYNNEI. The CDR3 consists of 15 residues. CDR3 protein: CASSAGTGPGYGYTF. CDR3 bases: TGTGCCAGCAGTGCCGGGACAGGGCCAGGCTATGGCTACACCTTC.

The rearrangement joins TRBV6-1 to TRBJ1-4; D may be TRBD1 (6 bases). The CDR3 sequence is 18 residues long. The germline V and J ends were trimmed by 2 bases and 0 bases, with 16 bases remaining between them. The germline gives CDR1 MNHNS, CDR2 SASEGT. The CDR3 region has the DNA TGTGCCAGCAGTGAACGCATTGGGGACAAATCAACTAATGAAAAACTGTTTTTT. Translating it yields CASSERIGDKSTNEKLFF.

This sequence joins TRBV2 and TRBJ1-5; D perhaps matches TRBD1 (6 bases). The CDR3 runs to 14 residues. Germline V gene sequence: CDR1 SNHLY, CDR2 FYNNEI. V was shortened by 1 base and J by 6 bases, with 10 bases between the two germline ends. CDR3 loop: CASSEGGQGQPQHF. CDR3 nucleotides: TGTGCCAGCAGTGAAGGGGGGCAGGGTCAGCCCCAGCATTTT.

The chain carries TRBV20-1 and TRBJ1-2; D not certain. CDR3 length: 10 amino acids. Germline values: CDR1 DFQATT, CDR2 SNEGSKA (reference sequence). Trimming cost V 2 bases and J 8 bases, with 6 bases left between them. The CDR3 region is CSARQAGYTF. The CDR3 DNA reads TGCAGTGCTAGACAGGCAGGCTACACCTTC.

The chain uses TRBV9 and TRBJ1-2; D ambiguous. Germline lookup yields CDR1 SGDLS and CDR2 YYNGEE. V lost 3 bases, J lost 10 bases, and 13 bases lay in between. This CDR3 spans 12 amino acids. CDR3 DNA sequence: TGTGCCAGCAGCGAGGAGTCAAGGCCCTACACCTTC. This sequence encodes CASSEESRPYTF. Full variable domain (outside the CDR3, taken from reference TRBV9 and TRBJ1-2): DSGVTQTPKHLITATGQRVTLRCSPRSGDLSVYWYQQSLDQGLQFLIQYYNGEERAKGNILERFSAQQFPDLHSELNLSSLELGDSALYFCASSEESRPYTFGSGTRLTVV.

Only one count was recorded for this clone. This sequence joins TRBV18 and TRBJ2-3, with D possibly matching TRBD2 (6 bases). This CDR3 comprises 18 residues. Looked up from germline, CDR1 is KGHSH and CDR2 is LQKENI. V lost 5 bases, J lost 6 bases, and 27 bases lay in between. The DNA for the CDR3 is TGTGCCAGCTCAAAAAGAAAAGACGGGACTGCAGAGGGGGATACGCAGTATTTT. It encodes CASSKRKDGTAEGDTQYF. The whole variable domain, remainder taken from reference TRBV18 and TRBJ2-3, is NAGVMQNPRHLVRRRGQEARLRCSPMKGHSHVYWYRQLPEEGLKFMVYLQKENIIDESGMPKERFSAEFPKEGPSILRIQQVVRGDSAAYFCASSKRKDGTAEGDTQYFGPGTRLTVL.

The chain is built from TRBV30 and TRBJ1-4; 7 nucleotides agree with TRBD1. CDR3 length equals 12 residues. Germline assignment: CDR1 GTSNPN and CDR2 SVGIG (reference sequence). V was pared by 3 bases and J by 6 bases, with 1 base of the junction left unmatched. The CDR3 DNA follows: TGTGCCTGGAGCGACAGGGATGAAAAACTGTTTTTT. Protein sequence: CAWSDRDEKLFF.

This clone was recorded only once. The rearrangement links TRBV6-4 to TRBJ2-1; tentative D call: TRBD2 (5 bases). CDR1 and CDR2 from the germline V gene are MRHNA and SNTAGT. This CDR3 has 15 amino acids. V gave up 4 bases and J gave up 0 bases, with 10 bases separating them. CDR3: CASSVNEGSYNEQFF. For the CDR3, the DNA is TGTGCCAGCAGTGTAAATGAGGGCTCCTACAATGAGCAGTTCTTC.

This CDR3 reads CASSLRGTLETQYF. The CDR3 DNA follows: TGTGCCAGCAGCTTGAGGGGGACGTTAGAGACCCAGTACTTC. The chain carries TRBV6-6 and TRBJ2-5; possibly TRBD1 for D (6 bases). The CDR3 consists of 14 residues. The germline V gene has CDR1 MNHNY and CDR2 SVGAGI (reference sequence). Trimming cost V 6 bases and J 4 bases, with 15 bases left between them.

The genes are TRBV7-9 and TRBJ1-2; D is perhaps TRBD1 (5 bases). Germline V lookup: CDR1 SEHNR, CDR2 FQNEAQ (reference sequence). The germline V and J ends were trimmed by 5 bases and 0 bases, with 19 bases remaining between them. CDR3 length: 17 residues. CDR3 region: CASSQEAITGANYGYTF. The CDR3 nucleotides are TGTGCCAGCAGCCAAGAGGCGATCACAGGAGCTAACTATGGCTACACCTTC.

The CDR3 bases are TGCGCCAGCAGCCAAGTCGACAGGTCGACAGCTTTCTTT. This translates into CASSQVDRSTAFF. The rearrangement links TRBV4-1 to TRBJ1-1; possibly TRBD1 for D (6 bases). This CDR3 has 13 residues. Germline values: CDR1 MGHRA, CDR2 YSYEKL. The germline V and J ends were trimmed by 1 base and 10 bases, with 13 bases remaining between them.